This T cell receptor beta chain was sequenced during a study of T cell repertoires in cytomegalovirus infection. As for the study in general: HLA-C-restricted CMV epitopes, recently identified, and well-studied HLA-B-restricted ones were used by the study. Based on public TCR beta signatures, there were indications of CMV infection and of a matching HLA type.

Each CDR3 protein gets one entry after TCRdb re-called the reads with MiXCR. The repertoire consists of under 120,000 distinct CDR3 sequences, with around 45% occurring once and the leading ten covering around 70%. Turning to this clonotype: Its antigen remains unidentified. A read error may account for a junction end that differs from germline.

Study-level findings and limits: Summed public TCR beta family frequency identified CMV carriers bearing the relevant HLA. There were HLA-C-restricted CMV-specific TCR beta clonotypes dominating the ex vivo response.

The CDR3 extends over 15 amino acids. The clonotype was recovered from a human donor in good health (CMV status not recorded). Some clones in this sample may be carry-over from other donors' samples. V is TRBV12-3 or TRBV12-4 and J is TRBJ2-5; D is ambiguous. The specimen was CD8+ T cells from cultured PBMCs, collected from culture after CMV antigen stimulation. The CDR3 DNA reads as TGTGCCATCAGTCCGGATGGCGTCCCCCAAGAGACCCAGTACTTC. Its translation: CAISPDGVPQETQYF.